The next 26 T cell receptor beta chains were all read from a single sample in a study of blood T cell repertoires in COVID-19. Some clones are missing from TCRdb's copy, which holds only in-frame ones; the method was immunoSEQ multiplex PCR. Of 40,000 to 60,000 clones listed, 90% to 95% are singletons. Sequencing input: peripheral blood. These receptors were taken from a man in his sixties with COVID-19, enrolled during active disease.

This clone was detected only a few times. The rearrangement joins TRBV5-1 to TRBJ1-3; 9 nucleotides align to TRBD1. V was clipped by 4 bases and J by 4 bases; unmatched bases: 9. CDR3 size: 16 residues. Germline assignment: CDR1 SGHRS and CDR2 YFSETQ. CDR3 loop: CASSVSGTGYGNTIYF. CDR3 in DNA: TGCGCCAGCAGCGTATCCGGGACAGGGTACGGAAACACCATATATTTT.

V usage is TRBV7-3 and J usage is TRBJ2-1; 7 bases fit TRBD2. CDR3 size: 15 residues. Trimming at V came to 1 base and at J to 7 bases, leaving 7 bases not matched to a gene. Germline lookup yields CDR1 SGHTA and CDR2 FQGTGA. Written as DNA, the CDR3 is TGTGCCAGCAGCTTAAAGAGCGGGAATATGAATGAGCAGTTCTTC. Translating it yields CASSLKSGNMNEQFF.

The chain joins TRBV9 to TRBJ2-3; D gene ambiguous. Trimming removed 0 bases at V and 4 bases at J, with 6 bases between. Germline lookup yields CDR1 SGDLS and CDR2 YYNGEE. The CDR3 is made up of 13 amino acids. The CDR3 here is CASSVGRSDTQYF. The CDR3 nucleotides read TGTGCCAGCAGCGTAGGGCGGTCAGATACGCAGTATTTT.

V and J are TRBV9 and TRBJ2-2, with TRBD1 matching over 7 bases. CDR3 length: 15 amino acids. Germline V gene data show CDR1 as SGDLS and CDR2 as YYNGEE. V lost 0 bases and J lost 3; bases outside the gene matches: 2. The CDR3: CASSVDQGDTGELFF. The DNA of the CDR3 is TGTGCCAGCAGCGTAGATCAGGGGGACACCGGGGAGCTGTTTTTT.

The chain recombines TRBV2 with TRBJ2-1, with TRBD2 matching over 7 bases. The CDR3 has 15 residues. Germline V gives CDR1 SNHLY, CDR2 FYNNEI. The V and J ends lost 7 bases and 6 bases, in that order; junction bases with no gene match: 12. CDR3 nucleotide sequence: TGTGCCAGCAAGAGTCGACTAGCATTAGGCAATGAGCAGTTCTTC. Translating it yields CASKSRLALGNEQFF.

This clone was seen only a few times. The chain is built from TRBV7-2 and TRBJ1-5; 7 bases agree with TRBD1. This CDR3 spans 15 amino acids. The germline gives CDR1 SGHTA, CDR2 FQGNSA. Germline trimming cut 1 base from V and 9 bases from J; bases unmatched to any gene: 9. Here the CDR3 DNA reads TGTGCCAGCAGCTTAGTTGGACAGGCCGAGGGGCCCCAGCATTTT. This encodes CASSLVGQAEGPQHF.

The V call is TRBV5-1, the J call TRBJ2-3; D possibly corresponds to TRBD1 (5 bases). The CDR3 is 14 amino acids. Trimming left V 6 bases short and J 7 bases short, with 18 bases between. CDR1 is SGHRS and CDR2 is YFSETQ in the germline V gene. Written as DNA, the CDR3 is TGCGCCAGCACCCCCTCCCAGGGCTTGAATACGCAGTATTTT. Translated: CASTPSQGLNTQYF.

The chain is built from TRBV18 and TRBJ2-1, with D possibly TRBD1 on 6 matching bases. Germline V gene data show CDR1 as KGHSH and CDR2 as LQKENI. The CDR3 consists of 13 residues. Trimming removed 4 bases at V and 8 bases at J, with 12 bases between. CDR3: CASSLHRADEQFF. The CDR3, as DNA: TGTGCCAGCTCACTTCACAGGGCGGATGAGCAGTTCTTC.

This chain links TRBV6-5 with TRBJ2-2; 8 nucleotides line up with TRBD1. V lost 6 bases to trimming and J lost 1 base; unmatched junction nucleotides: 1. From germline, CDR1 is MNHEY and CDR2 SVGAGI. This CDR3 contains 14 residues. CDR3 protein: CASRGQVNTGELFF. In nucleotides, the CDR3 is TGTGCCAGCAGGGGACAGGTGAACACCGGGGAGCTGTTTTTT.

The chain has TRBV24-1 and TRBJ2-1; possible D gene TRBD2, 6 bases. CDR3 length equals 14 residues. Germline values: CDR1 KGHDR, CDR2 SFDVKD. V lost 7 bases, J lost 0 bases, and 9 bases lay in between. CDR3 nucleotide sequence: TGTGCCACCAGAGGGACTCACTCCTACAATGAGCAGTTCTTC. Translated, it gives CATRGTHSYNEQFF.

This chain joins TRBV19 and TRBJ1-2, with 7 bases aligning to TRBD1. Germline CDR1 reads LNHDA; CDR2 reads SQIVND (reference sequence). V lost 6 bases and J lost 0; bases outside the gene matches: 4. The length of the CDR3 is 14 residues. CDR3 sequence: CASRNRGANYGYTF. The CDR3 DNA reads TGTGCCAGTAGGAACAGGGGAGCTAACTATGGCTACACCTTC.

This clone has only a few counts. This chain uses TRBV7-9 with TRBJ1-5; D gene uncertain. Trimming removed 5 bases at V and 3 bases at J, with 20 bases between. The CDR3 extends over 17 amino acids. From germline, CDR1 is SEHNR and CDR2 FQNEAQ (reference sequence). In nucleotides, the CDR3 is TGTGCCAGCAGCCGCGGAGAAGGCAGTAGGATCAATCAGCCCCAGCATTTT. Protein: CASSRGEGSRINQPQHF. Based on the CDR3 plus reference TRBV7-9 and TRBJ1-5, the full variable domain is DTGVSQNPRHKITKRGQNVTFRCDPISEHNRLYWYRQTLGQGPEFLTYFQNEAQLEKSRLLSDRFSAERPKGSFSTLEIQRTEQGDSAMYLCASSRGEGSRINQPQHFGDGTRLSIL.

V gene TRBV11-2 combines with J gene TRBJ2-2; D might be TRBD2 (6 bases). The V and J ends lost 5 bases and 15 bases respectively, with 22 bases between them. The CDR3 spans 14 residues. Germline V gene sequence: CDR1 SGHAT, CDR2 FQNNGV. The CDR3 DNA follows: TGTGCCAGCAGCCCCTGGGACTCCGTCTTTGAGGTGTTTTTT. As protein: CASSPWDSVFEVFF.

The chain joins TRBV27 to TRBJ2-3; D might be TRBD2 (5 bases). Per the germline V gene, CDR1 is MNHEY and CDR2 is SMNVEV (reference sequence). This CDR3 has 15 residues. Trimming left V 2 bases short and J 5 bases short, with 14 bases between. This CDR3 reads CASSLSGLAGDTQYF. In DNA form, the CDR3 reads TGTGCCAGCAGTTTAAGCGGACTGGCGGGAGATACGCAGTATTTT.

The CDR3 reads CASCGQINTGELFF. As DNA, the CDR3 is TGTGCCAGTTGTGGGCAGATTAACACCGGGGAGCTGTTTTTT. The V gene is TRBV19, the J gene TRBJ2-2; no firm D call. The CDR3 covers 14 residues. V dropped 8 bases and J dropped 2 bases, with 12 bases sitting between them. The germline V gene encodes CDR1 LNHDA and CDR2 SQIVND (reference sequence).

This clone showed up just once. This sequence joins TRBV7-9 and TRBJ1-2; no definite D call. V lost 1 base to trimming and J lost 4 bases, with 7 bases between them. The CDR3 sequence is 13 residues long. The germline gives CDR1 SEHNR, CDR2 FQNEAQ (reference sequence). The CDR3, as DNA: TGTGCCAGCAGCTTAGAGGCAGGCTATGGCTACACCTTC. This translates into CASSLEAGYGYTF.

V and J are TRBV18 and TRBJ1-2, with D perhaps matching TRBD1 (6 bases). V dropped 4 bases and J dropped 6 bases, with 15 bases sitting between them. Germline CDR1 and CDR2: KGHSH and LQKENI. The CDR3 runs to 14 residues. CDR3 sequence reads: CASSQRTAMDGYTF. As DNA, the CDR3 is TGTGCCAGCTCACAGAGGACAGCGATGGATGGCTACACCTTC.

The rearrangement links TRBV2 to TRBJ2-1; no clear D gene. Germline V gene data show CDR1 as SNHLY and CDR2 as FYNNEI. The V and J ends lost 2 bases and 6 bases respectively, with 8 bases between them. The CDR3 sequence is 13 residues long. The CDR3 region has the DNA TGTGCCAGCAGTGAACTCCCGGGCAATGAGCAGTTCTTC. Translating gives CASSELPGNEQFF.

The chain couples TRBV19 to TRBJ2-6; D unclear. Germline lookup yields CDR1 LNHDA and CDR2 SQIVND (reference sequence). The CDR3 sequence is 19 residues long. Deletions cut 6 bases from V and 0 bases from J, with 21 bases between. The CDR3 here is CASRGTGTNLNSGANVLTF. CDR3 sequence (DNA): TGTGCCAGTAGGGGCACCGGAACCAACTTGAACTCTGGGGCCAACGTCCTGACTTTC.

This rearrangement joins TRBV27 to TRBJ1-3; D is ambiguous. Trimming stripped 6 bases from V and 2 bases from J, with 14 bases between. Germline CDR1 is MNHEY and CDR2 is SMNVEV (reference sequence). This CDR3 spans 15 amino acids. The CDR3 loop reads CASRRRGGPGNTIYF. The CDR3 DNA follows: TGTGCCAGCAGACGACGAGGAGGTCCTGGAAACACCATATATTTT.

V and J are TRBV5-1 and TRBJ2-7; 7 bases fit TRBD1. The V gene's germline CDR1 is SGHRS and CDR2 YFSETQ. The CDR3 is 13 amino acids. The J segment lost 2 bases and the V segment lost 4 bases, leaving 3 bases of the junction unmatched. This CDR3 reads CASSGGQAYEQYF. CDR3 bases: TGCGCCAGCAGCGGAGGACAGGCCTACGAGCAGTACTTC.

The DNA of the CDR3 is TGCGCCAGCAGCCACACAGGGGGCTTTAATTCACCCCTCCACTTT. Its translation is CASSHTGGFNSPLHF. This chain joins TRBV4-3 and TRBJ1-6; 9 bases agree with TRBD1. CDR3 length: 15 amino acids. In germline, CDR1 is LGHNA, CDR2 YSLEER. J gave up 6 bases and V 3 bases, and 3 bases lay outside the gene matches.

The chain has TRBV6-5 and TRBJ1-4; D is ambiguous. The CDR3 is 14 residues long. Germline assignment: CDR1 MNHEY and CDR2 SVGAGI. V lost 6 bases and J 5 bases, leaving 13 bases between the germline ends. CDR3 bases: TGTGCCAGCAGCTCTTTAAGGGAGAATGAAAAACTGTTTTTT. It is translated as CASSSLRENEKLFF.

This clone showed up just a few times. The rearrangement uses TRBV18 and TRBJ1-2; TRBD1 aligns across 8 bases. Germline V gene lookup returns CDR1 KGHSH and CDR2 LQKENI. This CDR3 is built from 13 residues. Germline trimming cut 1 base from V and 10 bases from J; bases unmatched to any gene: 5. CDR3 region: CASSPRDRGDYTF. CDR3 in DNA: TGTGCCAGCTCACCACGAGACAGGGGTGACTACACCTTC.

The genes are TRBV6-5 and TRBJ1-5, with 7 bases aligning to TRBD1. The trim removed 6 bases at V and 4 bases at J, leaving 9 bases unmatched. In germline, CDR1 is MNHEY, CDR2 SVGAGI. This CDR3 spans 15 amino acids. As DNA, the CDR3 is TGTGCCAGCAGGGGCGACAGGGCCGGGAATCAGCCCCAGCATTTT. Translating it yields CASRGDRAGNQPQHF.

This sequence joins TRBV5-1 and TRBJ1-2, with TRBD1 matching over 7 bases. This CDR3 is 13 amino acids long. The J segment lost 7 bases and the V segment lost 0 bases, leaving 3 bases of the junction unmatched. Per germline, CDR1 SGHRS and CDR2 YFSETQ. The CDR3 sequence: CASSLARDSGYTF. The CDR3 nucleotides are TGCGCCAGCAGCTTGGCCAGGGACAGTGGCTACACCTTC.